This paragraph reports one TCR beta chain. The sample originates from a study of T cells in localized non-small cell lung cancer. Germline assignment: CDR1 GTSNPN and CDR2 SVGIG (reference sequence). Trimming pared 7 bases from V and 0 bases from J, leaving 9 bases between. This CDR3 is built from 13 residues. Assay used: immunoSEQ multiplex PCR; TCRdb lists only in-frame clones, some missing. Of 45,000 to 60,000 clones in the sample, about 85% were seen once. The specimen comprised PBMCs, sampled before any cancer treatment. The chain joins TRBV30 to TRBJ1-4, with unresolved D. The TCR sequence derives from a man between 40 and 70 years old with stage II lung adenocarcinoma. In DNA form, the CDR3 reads TGTGCCTCCCAGGCGGCAACTAATGAAAAACTGTTTTTT. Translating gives CASQAATNEKLFF.